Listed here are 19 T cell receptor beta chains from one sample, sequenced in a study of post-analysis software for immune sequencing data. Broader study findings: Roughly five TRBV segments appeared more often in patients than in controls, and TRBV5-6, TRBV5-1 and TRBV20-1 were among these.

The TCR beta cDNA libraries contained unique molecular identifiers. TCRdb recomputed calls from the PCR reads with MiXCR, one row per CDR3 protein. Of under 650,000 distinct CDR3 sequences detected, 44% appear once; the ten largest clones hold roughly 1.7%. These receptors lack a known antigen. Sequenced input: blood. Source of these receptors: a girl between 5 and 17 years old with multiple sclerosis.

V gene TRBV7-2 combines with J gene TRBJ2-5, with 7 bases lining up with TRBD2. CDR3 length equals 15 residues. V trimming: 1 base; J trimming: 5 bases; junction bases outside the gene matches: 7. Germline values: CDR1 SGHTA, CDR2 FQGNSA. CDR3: CASSLDLAADETQYF. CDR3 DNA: TGTGCCAGCAGCTTAGATCTAGCGGCGGACGAGACCCAGTACTTC.

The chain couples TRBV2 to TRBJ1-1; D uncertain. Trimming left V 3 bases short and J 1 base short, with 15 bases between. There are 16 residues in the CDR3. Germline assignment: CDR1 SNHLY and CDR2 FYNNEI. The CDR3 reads CASSDLARPTNTEAFF. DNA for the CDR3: TGTGCCAGCAGTGACTTGGCCAGGCCCACGAACACTGAAGCTTTCTTT.

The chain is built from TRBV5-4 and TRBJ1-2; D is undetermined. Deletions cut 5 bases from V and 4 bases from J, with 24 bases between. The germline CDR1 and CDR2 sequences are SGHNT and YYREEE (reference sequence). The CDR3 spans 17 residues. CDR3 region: CASRVRWGPNYTYGYTF. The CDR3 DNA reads TGTGCCAGCAGGGTCCGATGGGGTCCAAATTATACCTATGGCTACACCTTC.

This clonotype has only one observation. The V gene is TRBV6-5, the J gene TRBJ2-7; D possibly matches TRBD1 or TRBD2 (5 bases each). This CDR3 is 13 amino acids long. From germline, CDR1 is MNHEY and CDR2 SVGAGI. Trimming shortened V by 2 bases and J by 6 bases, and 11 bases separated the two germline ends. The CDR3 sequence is CASSYEGPGEQYF. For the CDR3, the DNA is TGTGCCAGCAGTTACGAGGGGCCGGGCGAGCAGTACTTC.

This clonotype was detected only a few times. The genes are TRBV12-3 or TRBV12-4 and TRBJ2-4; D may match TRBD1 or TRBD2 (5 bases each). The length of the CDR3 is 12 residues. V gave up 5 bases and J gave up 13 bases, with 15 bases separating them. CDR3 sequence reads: CASSKGPLEQYF. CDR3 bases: TGTGCCAGCAGTAAGGGACCCCTAGAACAGTACTTC.

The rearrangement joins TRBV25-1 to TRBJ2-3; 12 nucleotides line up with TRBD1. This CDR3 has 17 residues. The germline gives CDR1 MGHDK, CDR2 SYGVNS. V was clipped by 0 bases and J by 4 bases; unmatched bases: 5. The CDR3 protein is CASSEYEGQGAADTQYF. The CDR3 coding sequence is TGTGCCAGCAGTGAATACGAGGGACAGGGGGCGGCAGATACGCAGTATTTT.

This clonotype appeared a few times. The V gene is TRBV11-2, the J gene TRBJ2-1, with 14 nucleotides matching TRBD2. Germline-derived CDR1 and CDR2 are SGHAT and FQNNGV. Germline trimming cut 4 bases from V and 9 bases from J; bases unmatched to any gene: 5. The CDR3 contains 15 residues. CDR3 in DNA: TGTGCCAGCAGCTCGGGACTAGCGGGAGTAGCTGAGCAGTTCTTC. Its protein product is CASSSGLAGVAEQFF.

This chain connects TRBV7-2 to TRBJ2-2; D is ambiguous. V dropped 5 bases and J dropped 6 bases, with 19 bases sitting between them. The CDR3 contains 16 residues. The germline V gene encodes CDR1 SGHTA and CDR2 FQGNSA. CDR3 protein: CASSLGIGGASGELFF. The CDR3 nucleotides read TGTGCCAGCAGCCTAGGGATTGGCGGCGCGTCCGGGGAGCTGTTTTTT.

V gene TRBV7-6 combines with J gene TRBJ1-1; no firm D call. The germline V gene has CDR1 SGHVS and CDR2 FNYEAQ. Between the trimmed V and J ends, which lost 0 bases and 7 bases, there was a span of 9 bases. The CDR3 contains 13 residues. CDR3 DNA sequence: TGTGCCAGCAGCTTAGCCTTACGGGATGAAGCTTTCTTT. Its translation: CASSLALRDEAFF. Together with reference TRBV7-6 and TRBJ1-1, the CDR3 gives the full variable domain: GAGVSQSPRYKVTKRGQDVALRCDPISGHVSLYWYRQALGQGPEFLTYFNYEAQQDKSGLPNDRFSAERPEGSISTLTIQRTEQRDSAMYRCASSLALRDEAFFGQGTRLTVV.

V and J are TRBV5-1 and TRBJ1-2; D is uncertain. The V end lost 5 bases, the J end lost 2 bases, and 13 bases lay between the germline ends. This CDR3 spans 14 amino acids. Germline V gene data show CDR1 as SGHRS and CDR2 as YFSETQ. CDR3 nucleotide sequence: TGCGCCAGCAGAATGACGAGGGAAAACTATGGCTACACCTTC. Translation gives CASRMTRENYGYTF.

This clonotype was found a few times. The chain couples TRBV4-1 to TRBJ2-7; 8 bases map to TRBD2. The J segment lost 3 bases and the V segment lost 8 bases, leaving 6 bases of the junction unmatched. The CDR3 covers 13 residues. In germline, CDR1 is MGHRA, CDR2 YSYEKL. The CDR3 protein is CASGREVFYEQYF. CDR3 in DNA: TGCGCCAGCGGGCGGGAGGTTTTCTACGAGCAGTACTTC.

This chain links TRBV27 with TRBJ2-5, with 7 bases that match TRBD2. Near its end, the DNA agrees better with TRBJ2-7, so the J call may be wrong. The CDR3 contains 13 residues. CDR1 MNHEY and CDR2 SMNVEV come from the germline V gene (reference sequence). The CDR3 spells CASSLISGLEQYF. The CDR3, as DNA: TGTGCCAGCAGTTTAATTAGCGGGCTCGAGCAGTACTTC.

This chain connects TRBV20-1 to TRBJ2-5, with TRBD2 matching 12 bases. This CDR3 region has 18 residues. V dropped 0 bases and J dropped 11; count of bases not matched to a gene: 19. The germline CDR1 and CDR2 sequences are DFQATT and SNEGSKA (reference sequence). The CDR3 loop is CSARDPASGRAQGSEQYF. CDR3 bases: TGCAGTGCTAGAGATCCCGCTAGCGGGAGGGCCCAAGGGAGTGAGCAGTACTTC.

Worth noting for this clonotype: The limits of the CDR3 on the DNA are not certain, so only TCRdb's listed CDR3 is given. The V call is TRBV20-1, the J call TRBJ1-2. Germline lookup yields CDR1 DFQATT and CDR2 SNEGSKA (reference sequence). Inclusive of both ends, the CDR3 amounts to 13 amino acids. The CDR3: CSVGPMADYGCTF.

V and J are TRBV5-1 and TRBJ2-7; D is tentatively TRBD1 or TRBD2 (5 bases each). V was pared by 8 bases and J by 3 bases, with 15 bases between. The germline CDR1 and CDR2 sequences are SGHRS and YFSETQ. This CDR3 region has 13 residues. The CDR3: CASSGTTGYEQYF. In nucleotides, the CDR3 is TGCGCCAGTTCCGGGACGACCGGCTACGAGCAGTACTTC.

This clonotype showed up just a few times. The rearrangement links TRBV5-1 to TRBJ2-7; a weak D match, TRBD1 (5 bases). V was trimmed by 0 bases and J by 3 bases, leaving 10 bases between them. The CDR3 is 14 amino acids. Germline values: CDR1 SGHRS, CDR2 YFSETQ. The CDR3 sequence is CASSLEAGFYEQYF. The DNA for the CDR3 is TGCGCCAGCAGCTTGGAAGCAGGGTTCTACGAGCAGTACTTC.

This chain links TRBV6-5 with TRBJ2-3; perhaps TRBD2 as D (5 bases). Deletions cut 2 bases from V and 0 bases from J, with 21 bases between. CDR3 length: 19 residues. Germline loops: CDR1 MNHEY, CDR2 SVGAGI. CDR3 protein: CASSYRALGLSGSTDTQYF. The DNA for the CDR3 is TGTGCCAGCAGTTACAGGGCACTCGGTCTGAGCGGAAGCACAGATACGCAGTATTTT.

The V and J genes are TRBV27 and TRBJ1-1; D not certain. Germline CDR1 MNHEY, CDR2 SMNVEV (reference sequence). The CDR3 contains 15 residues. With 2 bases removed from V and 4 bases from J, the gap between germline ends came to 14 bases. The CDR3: CASSLGVSMGTEAFF. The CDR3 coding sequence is TGTGCCAGCAGTTTAGGGGTCTCTATGGGCACTGAAGCTTTCTTT.

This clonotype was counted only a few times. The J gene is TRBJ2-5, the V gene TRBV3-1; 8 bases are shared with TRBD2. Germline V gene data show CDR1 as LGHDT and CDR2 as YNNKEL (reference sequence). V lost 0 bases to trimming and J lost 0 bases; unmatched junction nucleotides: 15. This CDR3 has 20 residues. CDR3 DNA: TGTGCCAGCAGCCAAGAGCCCCCCACTAGCGGACCCTCGCACCAAGAGACCCAGTACTTC. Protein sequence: CASSQEPPTSGPSHQETQYF.